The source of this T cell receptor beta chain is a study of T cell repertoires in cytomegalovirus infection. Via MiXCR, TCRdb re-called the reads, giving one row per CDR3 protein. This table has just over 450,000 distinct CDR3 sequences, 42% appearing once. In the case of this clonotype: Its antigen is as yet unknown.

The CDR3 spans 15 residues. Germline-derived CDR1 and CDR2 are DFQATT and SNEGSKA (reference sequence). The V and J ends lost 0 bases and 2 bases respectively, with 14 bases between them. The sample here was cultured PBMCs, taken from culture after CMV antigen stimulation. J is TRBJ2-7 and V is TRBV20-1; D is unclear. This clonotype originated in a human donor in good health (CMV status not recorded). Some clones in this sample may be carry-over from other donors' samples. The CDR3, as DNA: TGCAGTGCTAGAGATTTTCGCGACGGAACCTACGAGCAGTACTTC. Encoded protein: CSARDFRDGTYEQYF.